This T cell receptor beta chain appears in the sequencing data of a study of T cells in localized non-small cell lung cancer. The CDR3 runs 11 residues. Germline V CDR1 and CDR2: MNHEY, SMNVEV (reference sequence). V lost 6 bases, J lost 6 bases, and 6 bases lay in between. The study's findings and limits: Within adjacent lung there appeared a median approximately 60 of the top 100 tumor clones. Only one tumor region was sequenced, so heterogeneity remains possible.

With regard to this clone: Its antigen remains unknown.

Assay: immunoSEQ multiplex PCR; the TCRdb copy retains only in-frame clones and omits some. The data show 20,000 to 30,000 clones, 85% to 90% seen once. This sequence joins TRBV27 and TRBJ2-1; unclear D gene. The material sequenced was peripheral blood, taken before any cancer treatment. The TCR sequence derives from a woman aged 40 to 75 with stage I lung adenocarcinoma. The CDR3 DNA follows: TGTGCCAGCAGGGCCTTCAATGAGCAGTTCTTC. As protein: CASRAFNEQFF.